The 20 T cell receptor beta chains below were found in one sample sequenced in a study of tumor and adjacent non-tumor tissue in lung cancer. TCRbeta libraries were built with three rounds of nested PCR, modified from ARM-PCR. Each CDR3 protein is one row after TCRdb ran MiXCR on the multiplex PCR reads. The sample includes 130,000 or so distinct CDR3 sequences, 66% seen only once; the top ten take 10% to 15%. The template was RNA from unsorted bulk tissue. Material: lung tumor tissue. The source is a man aged 25 to 45 with non-small cell lung cancer.

Of note for this clonotype: The junction departs from germline at one end; a sequencing error may be responsible. This sequence joins TRBV6-2 or TRBV6-3 and TRBJ2-6; 8 bases line up with TRBD1. Germline V lookup: CDR1 MNHEY, CDR2 SVGEGT. The CDR3 is made up of 15 amino acids. CDR3 sequence reads: CASSSRGPGAKVLTF. CDR3 bases: TGTGCTAGCAGTTCCAGGGGGCCTGGGGCCAAAGTCCTGACTTTC.

Worth noting for this clonotype: One end of the junction varies from germline; a read error may be responsible. The J gene is TRBJ1-4, the V gene TRBV4-3; D uncertain. Germline CDR1 reads LGHNA; CDR2 reads YSLEER. The CDR3 is 15 amino acids. DNA of the CDR3: TGCGTCAGCAGCGCTACCGCCGGGTGGAGCGAAAAACTGTTTTTT. Protein: CVSSATAGWSEKLFF.

As concerns this clonotype: A much larger clone lies one base from this, so it may be a read error. This chain connects TRBV12-3 or TRBV12-4 to TRBJ1-1; D is perhaps TRBD1 (5 bases). Between the trimmed V and J ends, which lost 6 bases and 2 bases, there was a span of 16 bases. CDR3 length: 15 amino acids. The CDR3 bases are TGTGCCAGCAGACCCGCAGGAGGGGTAAACACTGAAGCTTTCTTT. It codes for CASRPAGGVNTEAFF.

This clonotype was recorded many times. This sequence joins TRBV4-1 and TRBJ2-1; possible D gene TRBD2, 5 bases. Germline loops: CDR1 MGHRA, CDR2 YSYEKL. This CDR3 is 15 amino acids long. The V and J ends lost 1 base and 7 bases respectively, with 14 bases between them. CDR3 residues: CASSQGSWTGNEQFF. The CDR3, as DNA: TGCGCCAGCAGCCAAGGTTCCTGGACGGGGAATGAGCAGTTCTTC.

In regard to this clonotype: One junction end disagrees with the germline gene, perhaps due to a read error. J is TRBJ1-1 and V is TRBV5-1; tentatively, D is TRBD1 (6 bases). The length of the CDR3 is 15 residues. CDR1 is SGHRS, CDR2 YFSETQ, per germline. CDR3 residues: CTSADLGGRGTEALF. In nucleotides, the CDR3 is TGCACCAGCGCCGACCTCGGGGGGCGCGGCACTGAAGCTCTCTTT.

In regard to this clonotype: A much larger clone differs from this one at a single base, so this may be a read error. The chain has TRBV6-5 and TRBJ2-3; perhaps TRBD1 as D (6 bases). With 7 bases removed from V and 3 bases from J, the gap between germline ends came to 14 bases. The CDR3 is made up of 14 amino acids. Germline V gene lookup returns CDR1 MNHEY and CDR2 SVGAGI. CDR3 region: CASKNRESTDTQYF. CDR3 coding DNA: TGTGCCAGCAAGAACAGGGAAAGTACAGATACGCAGTATTTT.

Note on this clonotype: A much more abundant neighbour one base away suggests this may be a read error. V usage is TRBV5-5 and J usage is TRBJ2-4; possibly TRBD2 for D (6 bases). Germline-derived CDR1 and CDR2 are SGHKS and YYEKEE (reference sequence). The CDR3 runs to 13 residues. CDR3 loop: CACSLGGGNIQYF. As DNA, the CDR3 is TGTGCCTGCAGCTTGGGGGGAGGAAACATTCAGTACTTC.

This clonotype has a single count. One end of the junction does not line up with germline, which may come from a read error. The chain employs TRBV11-2 and TRBJ1-5; D remains ambiguous. Germline-derived CDR1 and CDR2 are SGHAT and FQNNGV. The CDR3 sequence is 13 residues long. Written as DNA, the CDR3 is TGTGTCAGCAGCTTAACCGGGAATCAGTCCCAGCATTTT. This encodes CVSSLTGNQSQHF.

The table lists this clonotype with a count of one. A much bigger clone sits one base away, suggesting this may be a read error. The chain uses TRBV12-3 or TRBV12-4 and TRBJ2-7; 10 nucleotides match TRBD2. The length of the CDR3 is 14 residues. Trimming took 8 bases from V and 4 from J; bases not matched to a gene: 8. CDR3: CASRLASGSYEQYF. CDR3 DNA: TGTGCCAGCCGCCTGGCTAGCGGGAGTTACGAGCAGTACTTC.

Concerning this clonotype: The junction and the germline gene differ at one end; a read error may be behind it. The V gene is TRBV12-3 or TRBV12-4, the J gene TRBJ1-5, with D possibly matching TRBD1 (6 bases). The CDR3 runs 15 residues. CDR3: CASCSRARGNQPQHF. The CDR3 region has the DNA TGTGCCAGCTGTTCCCGGGCCAGGGGCAATCAGCCCCAACATTTT.

A note on this clonotype: Because the CDR3 is missing its conserved closing phenylalanine or tryptophan, this is likely a read error. The DNA is omitted, as the CDR3 cannot be located on it reliably, and the CDR3 follows TCRdb's listing. The V and J genes are TRBV12-3 or TRBV12-4 and TRBJ1-2; the table calls TRBD1, which could not be checked here. Inclusive of both ends, the CDR3 amounts to 11 amino acids. This chain's CDR3 is CVSSRGTDHTL.

This chain uses TRBV5-6 with TRBJ2-1, with TRBD1 matching 10 bases. CDR1 and CDR2 from the germline V gene are SGHDT and YYEEEE. This CDR3 comprises 15 residues. DNA of the CDR3: TGTACCGGCAGCCACCGGGACAGGGGTTACAATGAGCAGTTCTTC. This codes for CTGSHRDRGYNEQFF.

As to this clonotype: The CDR3 end shows no conserved phenylalanine or tryptophan, and so a read error is likely. The V call is TRBV11-3, the J call TRBJ2-5, with D unresolved. V was cut by 7 bases and J by 2 bases, with 11 bases left in between. The germline V gene has CDR1 SGHNT and CDR2 YENEEA. CDR3 length equals 13 residues. Here the CDR3 reads CASKLEAQETQYS. The CDR3 bases are TGTGCCAGCAAATTAGAGGCACAAGAGACCCAGTACTCC.

The CDR3 reads CASSSGGEQFF. CDR3 sequence (DNA): TGTGCCAGCAGCTCAGGGGGTGAGCAGTTCTTC. The chain employs TRBV5-6 and TRBJ2-1; 7 nucleotides align to TRBD1. This CDR3 has 11 residues. V trimming: 3 bases; J trimming: 9 bases; junction bases outside the gene matches: 0. Germline V gene data show CDR1 as SGHDT and CDR2 as YYEEEE.

A remark on this clonotype: Being one base from a much bigger clone, this may be a read error. The CDR3 DNA reads TGTGCCAGCACTGATGGGACGGACTATGGCTACACCTTC. Protein sequence: CASTDGTDYGYTF. J is TRBJ1-2 and V is TRBV6-1; D may be TRBD1 (5 bases). Trimming took 7 bases from V and 3 from J, leaving 12 bases between them. The V gene's germline CDR1 is MNHNS and CDR2 SASEGT. The CDR3 loop spans 13 amino acids.

This clonotype was seen many times. The CDR3 sequence is CSASEEANYGYTF. In DNA, the CDR3 is TGCAGTGCCAGCGAGGAAGCGAACTATGGCTACACCTTC. V gene TRBV20-1 combines with J gene TRBJ1-2; D remains unclear. This CDR3 is 13 amino acids long. Germline CDR1 and CDR2: DFQATT and SNEGSKA (reference sequence). V lost 6 bases to trimming and J lost 2 bases, with 13 bases between them.

Turning to this clonotype: At one boundary the junction diverges from the germline segment, which might be a read error. The gene calls are TRBV11-3 and TRBJ2-1; 9 bases line up with TRBD2. The CDR3 has 15 amino acids. Looked up from germline, CDR1 is SGHNT and CDR2 is YENEEA. The CDR3 nucleotides read TGTGTCAGCAGCTTTGGGCTAGCGGGATGGCACGAGCAGTTCTTC. Protein sequence: CVSSFGLAGWHEQFF.

This clonotype was seen a few times. The chain carries TRBV30 and TRBJ2-7; 9 bases align to TRBD2. V was pared by 2 bases and J by 3 bases, with 5 bases of the junction left unmatched. In germline, CDR1 is GTSNPN, CDR2 SVGIG (reference sequence). The CDR3 loop spans 14 amino acids. The DNA of the CDR3 is TGTGCCTGGAGTCCCGGGACTAGCCGCTACGAGCAGTACTTC. This encodes CAWSPGTSRYEQYF.

This clonotype has only a few counts. A single base separates this from a much larger clone, so it may be a read error. The chain joins TRBV20-1 to TRBJ2-1; 11 bases fit TRBD2. The germline V gene encodes CDR1 DFQATT and CDR2 SNEGSKA (reference sequence). The CDR3 extends over 16 amino acids. The CDR3 here is CIARVASGRSYNEQFF. The CDR3 region has the DNA TGCATTGCTAGAGTTGCTAGCGGGAGGTCCTACAATGAGCAGTTCTTC.

A word on this clonotype: The junction shows a germline mismatch at one end, possibly a read error. The chain links TRBV4-3 to TRBJ2-5; 7 bases fit TRBD1. From germline, CDR1 is LGHNA and CDR2 YSLEER. This CDR3 is 14 amino acids long. CDR3 DNA: TGCGCCAGCACCCAAGTCTCGGGACAGGAGACCCAGTACTTC. Protein sequence: CASTQVSGQETQYF.